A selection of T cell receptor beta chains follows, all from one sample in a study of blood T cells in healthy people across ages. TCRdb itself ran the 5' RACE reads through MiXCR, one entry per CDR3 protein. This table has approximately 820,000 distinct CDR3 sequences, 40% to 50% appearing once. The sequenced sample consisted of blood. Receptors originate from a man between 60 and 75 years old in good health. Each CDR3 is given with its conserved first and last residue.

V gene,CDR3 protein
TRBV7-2,CASSFTGGKEKLFF
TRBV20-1,CSAWTGGTYEQYF
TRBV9,CASSVMIAEAFF
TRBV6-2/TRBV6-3,CASSFGTGIHQPQHF
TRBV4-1,CASSQPQGRAQYF
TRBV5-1,CASSGGSSSGNTIYF
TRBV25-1,CASSESGRGISPLHF
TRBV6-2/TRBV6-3,CASSPQQVIAKNIQYF
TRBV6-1,CASSKGGQPSSYNEQFF
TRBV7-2,CASSLGTGQDAPLHF
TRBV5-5,CASSWSGTGAYEQYF
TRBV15,CATSFGPAYEQYF
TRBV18,CASSDGTDYEQYF
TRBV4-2,CASSSPEGGVGPNEQFF
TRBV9,CASSERSYTGELFF
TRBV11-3,CASSWDPSGNTIYF
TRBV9,CASSVATLGNEQFF
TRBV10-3,CATGTGGNTEAFF
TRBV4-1,CASSHLLSEGETQYF
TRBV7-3,CASSRTASGGRQETQYF
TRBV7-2,CASSLQGVSKAFF
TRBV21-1,CASSKVAVGNEKLFF
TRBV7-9,CASSLAPGQGGNEQFF
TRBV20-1,CGARDVAGCGQYF
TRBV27,CASSLEGRLAGVYNEQFF
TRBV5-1,CATSIQGSHAVVDTQYF
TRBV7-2,CASSKGQGTGEPQHF
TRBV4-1,CASSQDGRGNTGELFF
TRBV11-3,CASSNLAGGNNEQFF
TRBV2,CASSEQRVNEQFF
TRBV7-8,CASSTAQGAGEQFF
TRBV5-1,CASSLAAGGQPQHF